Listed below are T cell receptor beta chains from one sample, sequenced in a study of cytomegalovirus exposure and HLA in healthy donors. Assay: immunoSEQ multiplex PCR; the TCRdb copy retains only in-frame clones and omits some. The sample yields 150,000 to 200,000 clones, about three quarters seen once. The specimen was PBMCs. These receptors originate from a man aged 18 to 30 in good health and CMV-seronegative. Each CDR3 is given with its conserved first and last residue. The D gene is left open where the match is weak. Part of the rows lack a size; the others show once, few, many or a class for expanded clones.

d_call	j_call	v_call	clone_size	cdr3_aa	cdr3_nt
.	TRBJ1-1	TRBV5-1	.	CASSGGDMNTEAFF	TGCGCCAGCAGCGGAGGAGACATGAACACTGAAGCTTTCTTT
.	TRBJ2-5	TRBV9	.	CASSVTGETQYF	TGTGCCAGCAGCGTAACAGGGGAGACCCAGTACTTC
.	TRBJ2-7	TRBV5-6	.	CASSLMGATDYEQYF	TGTGCCAGCAGCTTGATGGGGGCGACGGACTACGAGCAGTACTTC
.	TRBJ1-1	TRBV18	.	CASSPLYTEAFF	TGTGCCAGCTCACCACTATATACTGAAGCTTTCTTT
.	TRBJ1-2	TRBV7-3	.	CASSLNSGYGYTF	TGTGCCAGCAGCTTAAACTCAGGGTATGGCTACACCTTC
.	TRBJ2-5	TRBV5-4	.	CASSYNRVQETQYF	TGTGCCAGCAGCTATAACAGGGTACAAGAGACCCAGTACTTC
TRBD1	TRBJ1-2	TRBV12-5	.	CASGLPRTGGTSGYTF	TGTGCTAGTGGTTTGCCCCGGACAGGGGGAACCTCTGGCTACACCTTC
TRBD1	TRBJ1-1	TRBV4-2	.	CASSGQAPAAFF	TGTGCCAGCAGCGGACAGGCCCCGGCGGCTTTCTTT
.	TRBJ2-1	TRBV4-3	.	CASSQGSGVSNEQFF	TGCGCCAGCAGCCAAGGTTCGGGAGTGTCGAATGAGCAGTTCTTC
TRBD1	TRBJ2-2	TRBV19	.	CASSRDRGYTGELFF	TGTGCCAGTAGTAGGGACAGGGGGTACACCGGGGAGCTGTTTTTT
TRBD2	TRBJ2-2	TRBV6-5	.	CASRGPGGPGELFF	TGTGCCAGCAGGGGCCCGGGAGGCCCCGGGGAGCTGTTTTTT
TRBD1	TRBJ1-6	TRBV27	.	CASSWTGDSPLHF	TGTGCCAGCAGTTGGACAGGAGATTCACCCCTCCACTTT
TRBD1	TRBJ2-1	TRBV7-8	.	CASSFRGPYNEQFF	TGTGCCAGCAGCTTTAGGGGGCCCTACAATGAGCAGTTCTTC
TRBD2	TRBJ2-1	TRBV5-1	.	CASSPRAGGMDEQFF	TGCGCCAGCAGCCCGAGGGCGGGAGGTATGGATGAGCAGTTCTTC
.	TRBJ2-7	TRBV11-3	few	CASSFVRASYEQYF	TGTGCCAGCAGCTTCGTCAGGGCCTCCTACGAGCAGTACTTC
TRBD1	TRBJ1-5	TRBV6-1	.	CASRLGGRDNQPQHF	TGTGCCAGCAGATTAGGGGGCCGGGACAATCAGCCCCAGCATTTT
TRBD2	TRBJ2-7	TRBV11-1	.	CASSPGLAGALSSYEQYF	TGTGCCAGCAGCCCTGGACTAGCGGGGGCGCTGAGCTCCTACGAGCAGTACTTC
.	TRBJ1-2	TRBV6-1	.	CASSFPGGAGYTF	TGTGCCAGCAGTTTCCCGGGGGGCGCTGGCTACACCTTC